This entry lists 6 T cell receptor beta chains sequenced from one sample in a study of CD8 T cells in Susac syndrome. Reverse transcription of roughly 0.5 to 1 ug RNA was carried out with random hexamers. TCRdb called the immunoSEQ multiplex PCR reads again in MiXCR, with one record for every CDR3 protein. The sample yields approximately 170,000 distinct CDR3 sequences, 92% seen once. Sequenced sample: CD4+ T cells from PBMCs. The receptor source for this set is a human donor in good health.

The chain links TRBV2 to TRBJ2-5, with a possible D match to TRBD1 (5 bases). The CDR3 runs 13 residues. V dropped 4 bases and J dropped 5 bases, with 11 bases sitting between them. The germline V gene encodes CDR1 SNHLY and CDR2 FYNNEI. The CDR3 nucleotides are TGTGCCAGCAGTGGGACACCTTGGGAGACCCAGTACTTC. Its translation is CASSGTPWETQYF.

The CDR3 region has the DNA TGCAGTGTCGGCGCAATGAACACTGAAGCTTTCTTT. It encodes CSVGAMNTEAFF. The chain has TRBV20-1 and TRBJ1-1; D is unresolved. The germline V gene encodes CDR1 DFQATT and CDR2 SNEGSKA (reference sequence). The CDR3 has 12 amino acids. V lost 7 bases to trimming and J lost 0 bases, with 9 bases between them.

V is TRBV5-4 and J is TRBJ2-2; D gene uncertain. Germline V gene sequence: CDR1 SGHNT, CDR2 YYREEE (reference sequence). This CDR3 region has 14 residues. V lost 0 bases and J lost 5, with 8 bases in between. The chain's CDR3 is CASSLEIGTGELFF. The CDR3 nucleotides are TGTGCCAGCAGCTTGGAGATCGGTACCGGGGAGCTGTTTTTT.

The rearrangement uses TRBV7-6 and TRBJ2-7; D remains unclear. The CDR3 extends over 15 amino acids. Germline CDR1 reads SGHVS; CDR2 reads FNYEAQ. V gave up 1 base and J gave up 0 bases, with 10 bases separating them. The CDR3 DNA sequence: TGTGCCAGCAGCTTAGAAAGTTCCTACTCCTACGAGCAGTACTTC. Its protein product is CASSLESSYSYEQYF.

The CDR3 region is CSARGQAFSYEQYF. In nucleotides, the CDR3 is TGCAGTGCCAGGGGACAGGCTTTCTCCTACGAGCAGTACTTC. The V and J genes are TRBV20-1 and TRBJ2-7, with TRBD1 matching over 8 bases. Losses at the gene ends were 6 bases for V and 0 bases for J; bases not matched to a gene: 7. Germline V gene sequence: CDR1 DFQATT, CDR2 SNEGSKA (reference sequence). The CDR3 length is 14 residues.

This chain uses TRBV19 with TRBJ2-7, with 8 bases lining up with TRBD1. V lost 6 bases, J lost 2 bases, and 18 bases stayed unmatched. The CDR3 runs to 18 residues. Germline-derived CDR1 and CDR2 are LNHDA and SQIVND (reference sequence). The CDR3 region has the DNA TGTGCCAGTAGCACCGGGACAGGAGACCCTAGACAGACCTACGAGCAGTACTTC. Translating it yields CASSTGTGDPRQTYEQYF.